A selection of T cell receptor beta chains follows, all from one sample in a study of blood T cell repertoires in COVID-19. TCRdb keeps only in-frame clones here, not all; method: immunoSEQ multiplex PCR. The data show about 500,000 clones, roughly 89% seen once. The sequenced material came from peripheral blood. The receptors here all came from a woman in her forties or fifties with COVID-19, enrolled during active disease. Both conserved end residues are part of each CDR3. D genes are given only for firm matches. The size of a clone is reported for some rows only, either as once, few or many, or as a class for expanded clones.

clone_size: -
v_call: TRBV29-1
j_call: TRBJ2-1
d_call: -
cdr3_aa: CSVESGGYNEQFF
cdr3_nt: TGCAGCGTTGAATCCGGGGGCTACAATGAGCAGTTCTTC

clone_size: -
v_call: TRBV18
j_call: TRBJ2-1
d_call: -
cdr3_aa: CASTSGSSYNEQFF
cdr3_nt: TGTGCCAGTACCTCAGGTAGCTCCTACAATGAGCAGTTCTTC

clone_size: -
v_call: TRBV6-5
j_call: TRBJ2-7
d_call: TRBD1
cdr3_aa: CASTHGTGSSEQYF
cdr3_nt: TGTGCCAGCACCCACGGGACAGGGTCTTCCGAGCAGTACTTC

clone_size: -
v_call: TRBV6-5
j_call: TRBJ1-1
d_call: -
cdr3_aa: CASSYGAGEAFF
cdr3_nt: TGTGCCAGCAGTTACGGGGCAGGTGAAGCTTTCTTT

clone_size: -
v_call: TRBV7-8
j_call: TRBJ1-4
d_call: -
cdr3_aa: CASSLIGEKLFF
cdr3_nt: TGTGCCAGCAGCTTAATTGGCGAAAAACTGTTTTTT

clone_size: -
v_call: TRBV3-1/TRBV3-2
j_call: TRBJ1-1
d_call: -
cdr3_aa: CASSQDQGYTEAFF
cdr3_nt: TGTGCCAGCAGCCAAGATCAGGGGTATACTGAAGCTTTCTTT

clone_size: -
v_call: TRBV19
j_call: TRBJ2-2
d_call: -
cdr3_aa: CASSFQSNTGELFF
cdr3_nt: TGTGCCAGTAGTTTTCAGTCGAACACCGGGGAGCTGTTTTTT

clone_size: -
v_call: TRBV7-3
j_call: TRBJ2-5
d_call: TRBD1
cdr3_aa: CASSRDRWQETQYF
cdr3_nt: TGTGCCAGCAGTCGGGACAGGTGGCAAGAGACCCAGTACTTC

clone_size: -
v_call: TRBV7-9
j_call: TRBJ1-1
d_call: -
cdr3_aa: CASSLGQENTEAFF
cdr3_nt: TGTGCCAGCAGCTTAGGCCAGGAGAACACTGAAGCTTTCTTT

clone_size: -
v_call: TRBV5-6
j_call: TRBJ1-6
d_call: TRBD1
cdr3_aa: CASSLFQTGGSPLHF
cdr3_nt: TGTGCCAGCAGCTTGTTCCAGACAGGGGGTTCACCCCTCCACTTT

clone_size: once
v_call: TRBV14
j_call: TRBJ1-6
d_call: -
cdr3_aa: CASSQADRYNSPLHF
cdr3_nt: TGTGCCAGCAGCCAGGCCGACAGATATAATTCACCCCTCCACTTT

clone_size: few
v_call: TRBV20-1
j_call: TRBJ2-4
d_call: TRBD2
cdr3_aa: CSLWGGGIQYF
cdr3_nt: TGCAGTCTATGGGGGGGAGGCATTCAGTACTTC

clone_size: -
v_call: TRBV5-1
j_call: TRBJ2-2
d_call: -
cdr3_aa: CASSLDRAGGELFF
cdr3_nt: TGCGCCAGCAGCTTGGACAGGGCGGGCGGGGAGCTGTTTTTT

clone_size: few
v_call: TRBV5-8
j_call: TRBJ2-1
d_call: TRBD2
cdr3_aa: CASSHSSGGAYNEQFF
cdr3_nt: TGTGCCAGCAGCCACTCTAGCGGGGGGGCCTACAATGAGCAGTTCTTC

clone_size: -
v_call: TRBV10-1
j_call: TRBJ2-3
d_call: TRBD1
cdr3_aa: CASSDWAGQGADTQYF
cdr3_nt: TGCGCCAGCAGTGACTGGGCAGGACAGGGGGCAGATACGCAGTATTTT

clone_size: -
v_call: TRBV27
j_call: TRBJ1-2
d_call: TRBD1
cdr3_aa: CASRRTGGGGYTF
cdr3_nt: TGTGCCAGCAGGAGGACAGGGGGCGGTGGCTACACCTTC

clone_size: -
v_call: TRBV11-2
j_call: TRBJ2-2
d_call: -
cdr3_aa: CASSLGGTLNTGELFF
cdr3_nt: TGTGCCAGCAGCTTAGGTGGGACACTGAACACCGGGGAGCTGTTTTTT

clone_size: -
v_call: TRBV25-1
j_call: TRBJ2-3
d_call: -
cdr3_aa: CASSESRGHDTQYF
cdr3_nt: TGTGCCAGCAGTGAATCCCGAGGCCACGATACGCAGTATTTT

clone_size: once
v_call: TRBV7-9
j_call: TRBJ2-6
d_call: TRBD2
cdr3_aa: CASSPYGGGTGANVLTF
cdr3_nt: TGTGCCAGCAGCCCCTACGGGGGGGGAACTGGGGCCAACGTCCTGACTTTC

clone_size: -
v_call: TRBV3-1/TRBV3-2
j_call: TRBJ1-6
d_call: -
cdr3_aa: CASSHWEGSSPLHF
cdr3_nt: TGTGCCAGCAGCCATTGGGAGGGAAGTTCACCCCTCCACTTT

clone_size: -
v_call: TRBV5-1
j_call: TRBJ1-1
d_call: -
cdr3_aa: CASSSGPTGNTEAFF
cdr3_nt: TGCGCCAGCAGCTCGGGCCCAACAGGGAACACTGAAGCTTTCTTT

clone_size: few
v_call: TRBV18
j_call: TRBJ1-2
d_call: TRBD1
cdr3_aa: CASSQGQGASAGYGYTF
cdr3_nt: TGTGCCAGCTCGCAAGGACAGGGGGCGAGTGCTGGCTATGGCTACACCTTC

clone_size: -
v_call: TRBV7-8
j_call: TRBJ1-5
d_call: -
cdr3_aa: CASSLISYNQPQHF
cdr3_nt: TGTGCCAGCAGCTTGATTTCCTACAATCAGCCCCAGCATTTT

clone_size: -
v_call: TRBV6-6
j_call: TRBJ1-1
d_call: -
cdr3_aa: CASSYSGQGNTEAFF
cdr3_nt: TGTGCCAGCAGTTACTCGGGGCAGGGGAACACTGAAGCTTTCTTT

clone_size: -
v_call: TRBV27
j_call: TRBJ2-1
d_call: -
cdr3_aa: CASILTLAQPNEQFF
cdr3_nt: TGTGCCAGCATCCTTACCCTAGCGCAGCCTAATGAGCAGTTCTTC

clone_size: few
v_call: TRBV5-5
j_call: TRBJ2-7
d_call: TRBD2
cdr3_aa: CASTSGGLGEQYF
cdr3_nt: TGTGCCAGCACTAGCGGGGGACTAGGAGAGCAGTACTTC

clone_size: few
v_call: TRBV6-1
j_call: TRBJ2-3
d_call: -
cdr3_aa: CASSEGRDPDTQYF
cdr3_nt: TGTGCCAGCAGTGAAGGGCGGGACCCAGATACGCAGTATTTT

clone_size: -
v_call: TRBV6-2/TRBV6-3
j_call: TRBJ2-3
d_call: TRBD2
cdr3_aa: CASSPRTSRRTDTQYF
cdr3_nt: TGTGCCAGCAGCCCTAGGACTAGCCGACGCACAGATACGCAGTATTTT

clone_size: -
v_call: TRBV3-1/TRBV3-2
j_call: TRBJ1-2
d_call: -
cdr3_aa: CASSQEQRSHGYTF
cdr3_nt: TGTGCCAGCAGCCAAGAGCAGCGCAGTCACGGCTACACCTTC

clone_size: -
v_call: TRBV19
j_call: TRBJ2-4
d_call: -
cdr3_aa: CASSIGQAINIQYF
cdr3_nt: TGTGCCAGTAGTATAGGGCAGGCGATCAACATTCAGTACTTC

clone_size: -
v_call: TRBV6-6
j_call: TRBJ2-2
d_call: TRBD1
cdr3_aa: CASSYSSRGQTGELFF
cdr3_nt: TGTGCCAGCAGTTACTCTTCCAGGGGGCAGACCGGGGAGCTGTTTTTT

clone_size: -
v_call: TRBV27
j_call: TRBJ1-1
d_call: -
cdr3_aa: CASSLYLGSPGGKAFF
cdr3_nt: TGTGCCAGCAGTTTATATCTAGGCAGTCCCGGGGGGAAAGCTTTCTTT

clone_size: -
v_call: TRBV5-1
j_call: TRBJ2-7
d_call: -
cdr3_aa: CASSSGTGQGEQYF
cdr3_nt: TGCGCCAGCAGCAGCGGGACAGGCCAGGGGGAGCAGTACTTC

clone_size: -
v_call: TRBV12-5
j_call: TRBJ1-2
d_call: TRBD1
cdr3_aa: CASGSTDRGTGYTF
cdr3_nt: TGTGCTAGTGGTTCCACGGACAGGGGAACTGGCTACACCTTC

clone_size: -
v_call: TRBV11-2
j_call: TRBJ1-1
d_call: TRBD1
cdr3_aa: CASSLDLGQVRTEAFF
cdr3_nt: TGTGCCAGCAGCTTAGATCTTGGACAGGTCAGGACTGAAGCTTTCTTT

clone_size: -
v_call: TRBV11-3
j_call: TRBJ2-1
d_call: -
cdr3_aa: CASSLDPDKQFF
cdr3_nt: TGTGCCAGCAGCTTAGATCCAGACAAGCAGTTCTTC

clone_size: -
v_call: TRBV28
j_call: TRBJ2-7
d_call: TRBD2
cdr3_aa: CASSTRTSLYEQYF
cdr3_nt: TGTGCCAGCAGTACACGGACTAGTCTCTACGAGCAGTACTTC

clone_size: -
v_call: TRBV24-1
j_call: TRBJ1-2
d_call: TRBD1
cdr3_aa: CATSDSTGYYGYTF
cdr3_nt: TGTGCCACCAGTGATTCGACAGGGTACTATGGCTACACCTTC

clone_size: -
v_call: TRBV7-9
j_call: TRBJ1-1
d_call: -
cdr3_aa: CASSWAGNTEAFF
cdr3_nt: TGTGCCAGCAGCTGGGCGGGGAACACTGAAGCTTTCTTT

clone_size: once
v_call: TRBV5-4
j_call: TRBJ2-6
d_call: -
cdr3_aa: CASSLASGSGANVLTF
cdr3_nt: TGTGCCAGCAGCTTGGCCTCAGGGTCTGGGGCCAACGTCCTGACTTTC

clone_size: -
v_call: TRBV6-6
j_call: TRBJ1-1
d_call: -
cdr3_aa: CASIPRPGNTEAFF
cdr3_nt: TGTGCCAGCATTCCCAGGCCCGGAAACACTGAAGCTTTCTTT

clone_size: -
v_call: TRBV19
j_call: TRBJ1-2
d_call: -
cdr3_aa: CASSTGAETNYGYTF
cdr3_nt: TGTGCCAGTAGTACCGGAGCGGAAACTAACTATGGCTACACCTTC

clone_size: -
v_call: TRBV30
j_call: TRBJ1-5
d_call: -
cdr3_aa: CAWRGGRDKPQHF
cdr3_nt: TGTGCCTGGAGGGGAGGGAGGGATAAGCCCCAGCATTTT

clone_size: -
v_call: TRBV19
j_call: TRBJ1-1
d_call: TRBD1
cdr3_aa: CASSISVDRGNTEAFF
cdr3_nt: TGTGCCAGTAGTATTTCGGTCGACAGGGGGAACACTGAAGCTTTCTTT

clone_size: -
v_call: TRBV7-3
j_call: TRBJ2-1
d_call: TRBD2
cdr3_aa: CASSLVPSGGPSSYNEQFF
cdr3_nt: TGTGCCAGCAGCTTAGTGCCCAGCGGGGGGCCCAGCTCCTACAATGAGCAGTTCTTC

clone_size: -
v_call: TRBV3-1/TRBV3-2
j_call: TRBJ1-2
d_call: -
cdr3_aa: CASSQVGGNYGYTF
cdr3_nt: TGTGCCAGCAGCCAAGTGGGCGGGAACTATGGCTACACCTTC

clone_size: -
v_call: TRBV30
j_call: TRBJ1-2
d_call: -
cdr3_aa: CAWSVWAGAAYGYTF
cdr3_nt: TGTGCCTGGAGTGTATGGGCAGGGGCAGCCTATGGCTACACCTTC